This TCR beta chain emerged from a study of blood T cell repertoires in COVID-19. Per the authors' pipeline: Nucleated cell number was recorded as an estimate derived from reference gene primer amplification. Some clones are missing from TCRdb's copy, which holds only in-frame ones; the method was immunoSEQ multiplex PCR. V and J calls and clone size come straight from that table; D and trimming were deduced from the DNA. This table holds over 55,000 clones, 88% found once. With 5 bases removed from V and 0 bases from J, the gap between germline ends came to 17 bases. Germline V gives CDR1 LNHDA, CDR2 SQIVND (reference sequence). The CDR3 has 17 amino acids.

The chain links TRBV19 to TRBJ2-1; D possibly corresponds to TRBD2 (6 bases). Material for sequencing was peripheral blood. The receptor comes from a human donor in a cohort sampled during active COVID-19. The CDR3 DNA reads TGTGCCAGTAGTCATCCCTTGGGGGGAAGCTCCTACAATGAGCAGTTCTTC. This codes for CASSHPLGGSSYNEQFF.